A few counts support the clone carrying this T cell receptor beta chain. Using RNA transcripts, the TCR beta CDR3 regions were amplified. The first-round RT-PCR employed HTBI primers together with the Qiagen OneStep RT-PCR kit. A multiplex PCR was then performed as the second round. TCRdb itself ran the multiplex PCR reads through MiXCR, one entry per CDR3 protein. The table records roughly 500,000 distinct CDR3 sequences, approximately 15% of them present only once. The entry originates in a study of Graves' ophthalmopathy and Graves' hyperthyroidism. The study excluded patients with other autoimmune diseases, uncontrolled infections, pregnancy or lactation. The CDR3 is made up of 15 amino acids. V was clipped by 6 bases and J by 5 bases, with 19 bases between them. Germline CDR1 KGHSH, CDR2 LQKENI.

The V and J genes are TRBV18 and TRBJ2-5, with D uncertain. The material sequenced was blood. The TCR was taken from a woman in her twenties or thirties with Graves' ophthalmopathy. The CDR3 loop reads CASSALVGIGETQYF. The CDR3, as DNA: TGTGCCAGCTCGGCCCTCGTGGGAATTGGCGAGACCCAGTACTTC.